The 23 T cell receptor beta chains presented below share a single source sample, sequenced in a study of T cells expressing NK-cell markers. TCRdb derives one entry per CDR3 protein from the 5' RACE reads, leaving out DNA. The clone table shows some 440,000 distinct CDR3 sequences, with the ten largest holding over 1.1%. The sample comprised blood T cells: a sorted CD56 or NKG2C T cell subset, CD4+ or CD8+ T cells, or bulk PBMC T cells (not recorded which). These receptors all come from a woman in her forties or fifties in good health.

The rearrangement joins TRBV29-1 to TRBJ2-7; TCRdb indicates TRBD2, and absent DNA this call remains unverified. This CDR3 comprises 15 residues. Germline CDR1 SQVTM, CDR2 ANQGSEA. The CDR3: CSVEAPSSGRYEQYF.

The genes are TRBV6-8 and TRBJ2-1; TCRdb's D call, TRBD2, is unchecked because there is no DNA. Germline V gene data show CDR1 as MNHGY and CDR2 as SAAAGT. The CDR3 length is 11 residues. The CDR3 spells CASRPGLGQFF.

This sequence joins TRBV20-1 and TRBJ2-4; TCRdb gives TRBD2 as the D gene, but with no DNA this cannot be confirmed. CDR3 size: 12 residues. CDR1 and CDR2 (germline): DFQATT, SNEGSKA (reference sequence). This CDR3 reads CSATTREGIQYF.

The rearrangement links TRBV4-1 to TRBJ2-3; no DNA is available, so the TRBD2 call from TCRdb remains unchecked. The CDR3 is made up of 17 amino acids. Germline loops: CDR1 MGHRA, CDR2 YSYEKL. The CDR3 reads CASSLRLAGVDADTQYF.

The genes are TRBV29-1 and TRBJ2-1; TCRdb indicates TRBD2, and absent DNA this call remains unverified. Germline-derived CDR1 and CDR2 are SQVTM and ANQGSEA. CDR3 length: 12 residues. The CDR3 is CSVELTAAGKFF.

The chain joins TRBV20-1 to TRBJ1-4; with no DNA, the TCRdb D assignment of TRBD1 cannot be verified. Germline V gene lookup returns CDR1 DFQATT and CDR2 SNEGSKA (reference sequence). The length of the CDR3 is 17 residues. CDR3 amino acids: CSARGGGTRDVSEKLFF.

This chain links TRBV3-1 with TRBJ2-4; the TCRdb D gene call, TRBD1, has no DNA to confirm it. This CDR3 comprises 18 residues. Germline values: CDR1 LGHDT, CDR2 YNNKEL (reference sequence). The CDR3 reads CASSQDPEFGTAKNIQYF.

The V call is TRBV5-4, the J call TRBJ2-5; the TRBD1 assignment by TCRdb is unverifiable without DNA. Germline CDR1 reads SGHNT; CDR2 reads YYREEE (reference sequence). The CDR3 spans 15 residues. The chain's CDR3 is CASSLQQGAPETQYF.

Here the CDR3 reads CASSSASGNEQFF. This chain joins TRBV6-1 and TRBJ2-1; TCRdb picks TRBD2, but there is no DNA to check that call. Germline V gene lookup returns CDR1 MNHNS and CDR2 SASEGT. The CDR3 runs to 13 residues.

The rearrangement uses TRBV18 and TRBJ2-2; the TCRdb call, TRBD1, lacks DNA for checking. This CDR3 is built from 16 residues. CDR1 is KGHSH, CDR2 LQKENI, per germline. Here the CDR3 reads CASSPPTRGNTGELFF.

The chain carries TRBV10-3 and TRBJ2-1; the TRBD1 assignment by TCRdb is unverifiable without DNA. The CDR3 length is 15 residues. From germline, CDR1 is ENHRY and CDR2 SYGVKD. The CDR3 region is CAISEGQGTLYEQFF.

The chain carries TRBV5-1 and TRBJ1-3; the D call of TRBD1 rests on TCRdb alone, since no DNA is present to check it. Germline V gene lookup returns CDR1 SGHRS and CDR2 YFSETQ. This CDR3 region has 16 residues. The CDR3 is CASSPTALSSGNTIYF. Using reference TRBV5-1 and TRBJ1-3 for the parts outside the CDR3, the full variable domain is KAGVTQTPRYLIKTRGQQVTLSCSPISGHRSVSWYQQTPGQGLQFLFEYFSETQRNKGNFPGRFSGRQFSNSRSEMNVSTLELGDSALYLCASSPTALSSGNTIYFGEGSWLTVV.

This chain connects TRBV6-2 or TRBV6-3 to TRBJ1-3. Germline V lookup: CDR1 MNHEY, CDR2 SVGEGT. This CDR3 has 15 amino acids. This CDR3 is CASSYLTGSGNTIYF.

The genes are TRBV11-2 and TRBJ2-1; with no DNA, the TCRdb D assignment of TRBD2 cannot be verified. CDR1 is SGHAT and CDR2 is FQNNGV in the germline V gene. The CDR3 spans 13 residues. CDR3 residues: CASSPRLEGEQFF. Looking up the rest from reference TRBV11-2 and TRBJ2-1 gives the full variable domain: EAGVAQSPRYKIIEKRQSVAFWCNPISGHATLYWYQQILGQGPKLLIQFQNNGVVDDSQLPKDRFSAERLKGVDSTLKIQPAKLEDSAVYLCASSPRLEGEQFFGPGTRLTVL.

This chain uses TRBV6-8 with TRBJ2-2; no DNA is available, so the TRBD1 call from TCRdb remains unchecked. Looked up from germline, CDR1 is MNHGY and CDR2 is SAAAGT. This CDR3 spans 17 amino acids. The CDR3 region is CASSYVTGHLSTGELFF.

The chain links TRBV2 to TRBJ1-1. The CDR3 extends over 16 amino acids. Germline loops: CDR1 SNHLY, CDR2 FYNNEI. The CDR3 loop reads CASRGAGGAMNTEAFF.

V and J are TRBV10-3 and TRBJ1-2; TCRdb outputs TRBD1, but without DNA this stays unchecked. Germline lookup yields CDR1 ENHRY and CDR2 SYGVKD. The CDR3 runs 14 residues. The CDR3 spells CAISELNRSNGYTF.

The chain links TRBV27 to TRBJ1-1; TCRdb calls TRBD1, which cannot be checked without DNA. CDR1 is MNHEY, CDR2 SMNVEV, per germline (reference sequence). The CDR3 loop spans 14 amino acids. CDR3 loop: CASRLGGTYTEAFF.

The chain combines TRBV28 with TRBJ2-3; there is no DNA to check the TCRdb D call of TRBD2. The CDR3 totals 18 residues. In germline, CDR1 is MDHEN, CDR2 SYDVKM. The CDR3 here is CASSLRLAGAQAAGLQYF.

The V gene is TRBV6-6, the J gene TRBJ2-5; TCRdb outputs TRBD2, but without DNA this stays unchecked. The CDR3 consists of 15 residues. CDR1 MNHNY and CDR2 SVGAGI come from the germline V gene (reference sequence). The CDR3 region is CASSRYRNSQETQYF.

The chain joins TRBV29-1 to TRBJ1-5. Germline CDR1 is SQVTM and CDR2 is ANQGSEA. The CDR3 loop spans 14 amino acids. CDR3 region: CSVLDREGGQPQHF. Using reference TRBV29-1 and TRBJ1-5 for the parts outside the CDR3, the full variable domain is SAVISQKPSRDICQRGTSLTIQCQVDSQVTMMFWYRQQPGQSLTLIATANQGSEATYESGFVIDKFPISRPNLTFSTLTVSNMSPEDSSIYLCSVLDREGGQPQHFGDGTRLSIL.

The CDR3 sequence is CASRLAGEKTQYF. V and J are TRBV7-8 and TRBJ2-5. The germline V gene has CDR1 SGHVS and CDR2 FQNEAQ. The CDR3 contains 13 residues.

This sequence joins TRBV29-1 and TRBJ2-7; TCRdb lists TRBD1, though no DNA is available to test this call. Germline values: CDR1 SQVTM, CDR2 ANQGSEA. The CDR3 length is 13 residues. The CDR3 protein is CSAVGQPFYEQYF.